This TCR beta chain was obtained from a study of identifying expanded T cells in peripheral blood. Notes on the study in general: Clone count variance between roughly 2-week samples rose with total template count. Technical replicates showed about 1.1 changed clones; approximately 2 weeks roughly 18; four weeks 19.

CDR3 length: 16 residues. Germline loops: CDR1 SGHAT, CDR2 FQNNGV. Trimming took 5 bases from V and 4 from J, leaving 20 bases between them. Libraries were prepared by immunoSEQ multiplex PCR; TCRdb keeps only in-frame clonotypes and omits some of them. The sample holds some 90,000 clones; around 89% are singletons and the top ten take roughly 19%. Note on this clone: Its antigen remains unidentified.

During the collection period, no donor immune events like infections were recorded. The TCR was taken from a person aged 18 to 75 in good health. Material for sequencing was blood. The chain carries TRBV11-2 and TRBJ2-5; TRBD1 is a possible D gene (6 bases). The CDR3 DNA sequence: TGTGCCAGCAGCGAGACAGGAGGAGGTGGGGGAGAGACCCAGTACTTC. Translation: CASSETGGGGGETQYF.